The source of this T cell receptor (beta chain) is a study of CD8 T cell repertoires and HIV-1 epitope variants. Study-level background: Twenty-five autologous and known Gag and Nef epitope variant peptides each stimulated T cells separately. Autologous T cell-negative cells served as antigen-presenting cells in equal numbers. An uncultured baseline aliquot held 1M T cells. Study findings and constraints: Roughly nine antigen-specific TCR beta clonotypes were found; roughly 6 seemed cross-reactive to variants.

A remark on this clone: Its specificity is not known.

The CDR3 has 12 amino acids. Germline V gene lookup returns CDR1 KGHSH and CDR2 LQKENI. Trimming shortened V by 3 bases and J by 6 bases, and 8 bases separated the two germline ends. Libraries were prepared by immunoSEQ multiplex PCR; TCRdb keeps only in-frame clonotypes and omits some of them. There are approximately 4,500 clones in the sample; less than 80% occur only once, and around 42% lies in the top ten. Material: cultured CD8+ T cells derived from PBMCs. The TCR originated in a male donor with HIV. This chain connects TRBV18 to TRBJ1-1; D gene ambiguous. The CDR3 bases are TGTGCCAGCTCACCGAACACCGCTGAAGCTTTCTTT. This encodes CASSPNTAEAFF. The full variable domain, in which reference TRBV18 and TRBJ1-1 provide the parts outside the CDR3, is NAGVMQNPRHLVRRRGQEARLRCSPMKGHSHVYWYRQLPEEGLKFMVYLQKENIIDESGMPKERFSAEFPKEGPSILRIQQVVRGDSAAYFCASSPNTAEAFFGQGTRLTVV.